The source of this TCR beta chain is a study of Graves' ophthalmopathy and Graves' hyperthyroidism. Whole-study findings and limits: The model's ophthalmopathy progression predictions had less than 71% sensitivity and less than 75% specificity. Most expanded clonotypes from thyroid (those above 0.001 frequency) were also found in blood.

Trimming took off 3 bases at V and 4 bases at J, with 16 bases between the two ends. This CDR3 has 15 amino acids. Germline values: CDR1 DFQATT, CDR2 SNEGSKA (reference sequence). This clonotype was observed many times. Its specificity is not known. RNA transcripts were the template, and TCR beta CDR3 regions were amplified from them. RT-PCR was first run with HTBI primers, then multiplex PCR in a second round. TCRdb re-called the multiplex PCR reads through MiXCR, storing one row per CDR3 protein. Of approximately 160,000 distinct CDR3 sequences in the sample, just under 40% were seen once. Isolation of PBMCs was performed using about 9 ml of fresh peripheral blood.

The clonotype was recovered from a man aged 30 to 45 with Graves' ophthalmopathy. This rearrangement joins TRBV20-1 to TRBJ1-5; perhaps TRBD1 as D (5 bases). Sequencing was performed on peripheral blood. CDR3 DNA sequence: TGCAGTGCTAGGAGCGGCAGGGTGATGAATCAGCCCCAGCATTTT. Its translation: CSARSGRVMNQPQHF.